This TCR beta chain was sequenced for a study of blood T cell repertoires in COVID-19. Overall study: There were acute and convalescent COVID-19 samples, and they came from the United States, Italy and Spain. T cells, B-cell-depleted T cells, or PBMCs provided the cDNA or gDNA that served as material.

As originally analysed: The assay estimated nucleated cells by amplifying reference gene primers. The method was immunoSEQ multiplex PCR; TCRdb's version includes in-frame clones alone and lacks a portion of them. That table supplies the V and J calls and clone size; D and trimming were determined from the DNA. The table includes under 80,000 clones, roughly nine tenths detected once. The germline CDR1 and CDR2 sequences are MNHEY and SVGAGI. V gave up 7 bases and J gave up 4 bases; unmatched junction bases: 3. The length of the CDR3 is 14 residues. The receptor was derived from a man at least 80 years old in a cohort sampled during active COVID-19. V is TRBV6-5 and J is TRBJ2-6; 8 bases are shared with TRBD1. The specimen was peripheral blood. The CDR3 spells CASKTGVGANVLTF. CDR3 nucleotide sequence: TGTGCCAGCAAGACAGGGGTGGGGGCCAACGTCCTGACTTTC.